The 2 T cell receptor beta chains below come from one sample, sequenced in a study of glioma-infiltrating T cells (TCRdb year 2016). The run used an Illumina MiSeq. The iRepertoire nested amplicon-rescue multiplex PCR (arm-PCR) platform was used to amplify TCR alpha and beta CDR3 regions from RNA. TCRdb reprocessed the public reads (quality trimming at Q25 with fastp, clone calling with MiXCR) and kept in-frame beta chains. All rows with the same CDR3 protein become a single entry with the most common DNA and genes. This sample gives approximately 190,000 distinct CDR3 sequences in total; around 30% of them show up just once. The ten top clones hold 20% to 25% of the sample. The sequencing input was glioma tissue, nonneoplastic brain tissue, or PBMCs (not recorded which). All receptors come from a human donor with low-grade glioma or glioblastoma, undergoing nonglioma brain surgery, or in good health (not recorded which).

As concerns this clonotype: This may come from a read error, since a much larger clone is one base off. This rearrangement joins TRBV27 to TRBJ1-1; 7 nucleotides line up with TRBD1. J gave up 1 base and V 5 bases, and 4 bases lay outside the gene matches. This CDR3 is 14 amino acids long. Germline-derived CDR1 and CDR2 are MNHEY and SMNVEV (reference sequence). DNA for the CDR3: TGTGCCAGCAGTGACCCAGGGGGGAACACTGAAGCTTTCTTT. It codes for CASSDPGGNTEAFF.

V and J are TRBV7-2 and TRBJ2-7; tentatively, D is TRBD2 (5 bases). V shed 3 bases and J shed 4 bases, with 13 bases lying between them. The germline V gene encodes CDR1 SGHTA and CDR2 FQGNSA. CDR3 length equals 14 residues. The CDR3 DNA reads as TGTGCCAGCAGCTTGACCGGGAAAGCTTACGAGCAGTACTTC. The encoded protein is CASSLTGKAYEQYF. Looking up the rest from reference TRBV7-2 and TRBJ2-7 gives the full variable domain: GAGVSQSPSNKVTEKGKDVELRCDPISGHTALYWYRQSLGQGLEFLIYFQGNSAPDKSGLPSDRFSAERTGGSVSTLTIQRTQQEDSAVYLCASSLTGKAYEQYFGPGTRLTVT.